This TCR beta chain was identified during a study of graft-versus-host responses after intestinal transplantation. Losses at the gene ends were 5 bases for V and 10 bases for J; bases not matched to a gene: 10. The CDR3 covers 16 residues. Germline V gives CDR1 LNHDA, CDR2 SQIVND (reference sequence). Generated by immunoSEQ multiplex PCR, the TCRdb table keeps only in-frame clones and is missing some. Of 84,000 or so clones in the sample, roughly 90% are singletons; the top ten hold approximately 0.3%. This clone has only one observation. What it binds is not known. This TCR came from a human donor who received an intestinal transplant. The input for sequencing was unstimulated CD4+ T cells sorted from spleen or lymph node cells, taken before intestinal transplant. The chain combines TRBV19 with TRBJ2-1; 14 nucleotides match TRBD2. In nucleotides, the CDR3 is TGTGCCAGTAGTCCCGGGACTAGCGGGAGAGTAAAGGAGCAGTTCTTC. As protein: CASSPGTSGRVKEQFF.